This T cell receptor (beta chain) was recorded in a study of OX40 agonist ivuxolimab in advanced cancers. This clone has just one count. Germline CDR1 is SGHNT and CDR2 is YYREEE (reference sequence). Trimming took off 4 bases at V and 5 bases at J, with 12 bases between the two ends. The CDR3 is 13 residues long. The protocol was immunoSEQ multiplex PCR, while the TCRdb copy is restricted to in-frame clones and leaves out a portion. The sample shows more than 80,000 clones, roughly 89% of them seen only once. This receptor was obtained from an adult with an advanced solid tumor such as melanoma, head and neck, liver or kidney cancer. The V gene is TRBV5-4, the J gene TRBJ2-5; D not resolved. This specimen consisted of CD4+ or CD8+ T cells sorted from blood, obtained in a trial of the OX40 agonist ivuxolimab. The CDR3 sequence is CASSVQNEETQYF. CDR3 sequence (DNA): TGTGCCAGCAGCGTCCAGAACGAGGAGACCCAGTACTTC.